The TCR beta chain described here comes from a study of cytomegalovirus exposure and HLA in healthy donors. In the study overall: Approximately 190 million T cells yielded fewer than 120 million unique TCR beta sequences in earlier analysis. Notes on the study in general: Presence/absence analyses assumed roughly uniform sequencing depth across donors, which may not hold.

This clone appeared a single time. The antigen is unknown. The CDR3 is 18 residues long. V shed 2 bases and J shed 0 bases, with 16 bases lying between them. CDR1 and CDR2 from the germline V gene are MGHRA and YSYEKL. The PCR was carried out with 60 Vbeta primers and 13 Jbeta primers. TCRdb keeps only in-frame clones here, not all; method: immunoSEQ multiplex PCR. The data contain around 150,000 clones, 68% of them singletons. The genes are TRBV4-1 and TRBJ1-4; a possible D gene is TRBD1 (6 bases). The sequenced sample was PBMCs. This receptor was taken from a woman between 40 and 50 years old in good health and CMV-seropositive. Here the CDR3 DNA reads TGCGCCAGCAGCCAAACGGTCTTAGGGGGAGCAACTAATGAAAAACTGTTTTTT. Amino acid sequence: CASSQTVLGGATNEKLFF.